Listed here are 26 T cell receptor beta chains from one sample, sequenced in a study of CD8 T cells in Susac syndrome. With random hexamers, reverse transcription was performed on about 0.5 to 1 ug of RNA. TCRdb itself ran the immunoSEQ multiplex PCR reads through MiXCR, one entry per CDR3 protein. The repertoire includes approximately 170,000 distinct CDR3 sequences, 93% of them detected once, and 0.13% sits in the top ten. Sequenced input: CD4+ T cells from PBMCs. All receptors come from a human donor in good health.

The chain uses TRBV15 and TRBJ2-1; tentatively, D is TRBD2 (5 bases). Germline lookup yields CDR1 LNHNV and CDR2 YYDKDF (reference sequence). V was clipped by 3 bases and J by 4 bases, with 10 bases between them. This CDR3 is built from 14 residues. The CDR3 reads CATSSVGNYNEQFF. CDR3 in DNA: TGTGCCACCAGCAGCGTCGGGAATTACAATGAGCAGTTCTTC.

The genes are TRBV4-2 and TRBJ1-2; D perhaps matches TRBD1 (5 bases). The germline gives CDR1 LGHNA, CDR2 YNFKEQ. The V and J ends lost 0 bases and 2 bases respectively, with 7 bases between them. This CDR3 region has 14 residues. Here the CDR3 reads CASSQDRENYGYTF. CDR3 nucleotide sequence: TGTGCCAGCAGCCAAGACAGGGAGAACTATGGCTACACCTTC.

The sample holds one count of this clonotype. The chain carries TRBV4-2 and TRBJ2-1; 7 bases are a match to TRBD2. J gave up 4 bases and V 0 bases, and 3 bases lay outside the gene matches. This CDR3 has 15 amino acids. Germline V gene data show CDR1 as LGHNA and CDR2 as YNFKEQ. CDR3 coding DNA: TGTGCCAGCAGCCAAGATGGGGACTATTACAATGAGCAGTTCTTC. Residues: CASSQDGDYYNEQFF.

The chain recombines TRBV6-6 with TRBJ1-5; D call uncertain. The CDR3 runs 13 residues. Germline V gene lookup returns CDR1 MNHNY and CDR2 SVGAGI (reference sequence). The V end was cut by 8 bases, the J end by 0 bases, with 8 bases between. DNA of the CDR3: TGTGCCAGCGGGCCCCTTAGCAATCAGCCCCAGCATTTT. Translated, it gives CASGPLSNQPQHF.

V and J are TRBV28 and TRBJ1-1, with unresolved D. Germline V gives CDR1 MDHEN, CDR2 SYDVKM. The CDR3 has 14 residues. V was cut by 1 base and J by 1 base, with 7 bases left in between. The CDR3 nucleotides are TGTGCCAGCAGTTTATTCGGCGGGAACACTGAAGCTTTCTTT. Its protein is CASSLFGGNTEAFF.

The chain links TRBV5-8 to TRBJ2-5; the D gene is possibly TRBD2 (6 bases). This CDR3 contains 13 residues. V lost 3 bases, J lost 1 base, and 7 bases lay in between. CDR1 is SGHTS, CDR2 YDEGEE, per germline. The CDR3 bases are TGTGCCAGCAGCTCCGGGGGCCAAGAGACCCAGTACTTC. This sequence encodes CASSSGGQETQYF. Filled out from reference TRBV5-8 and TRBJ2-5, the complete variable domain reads EAGVTQSPTHLIKTRGQQATLRCSPISGHTSVYWYQQALGLGLQFLLWYDEGEERNRGNFPPRFSGRQFPNYSSELNVNALELEDSALYLCASSSGGQETQYFGPGTRLLVL.

The CDR3 DNA is TGTGCCAGCAGCCAGGACTGGGCTGAAGCTTTCTTT. Encoded protein: CASSQDWAEAFF. The chain combines TRBV7-2 with TRBJ1-1; D is unclear. The V gene lost 5 bases and the J gene lost 6 bases, with 10 bases spanning the gap. This CDR3 contains 12 residues. The V gene's germline CDR1 is SGHTA and CDR2 FQGNSA.

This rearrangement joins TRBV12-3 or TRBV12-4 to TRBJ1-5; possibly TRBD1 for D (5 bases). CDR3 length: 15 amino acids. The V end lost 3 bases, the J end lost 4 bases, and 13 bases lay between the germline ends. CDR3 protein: CASSLVGRANQPQHF. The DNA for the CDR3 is TGTGCCAGCAGTTTGGTGGGACGGGCTAATCAGCCCCAGCATTTT.

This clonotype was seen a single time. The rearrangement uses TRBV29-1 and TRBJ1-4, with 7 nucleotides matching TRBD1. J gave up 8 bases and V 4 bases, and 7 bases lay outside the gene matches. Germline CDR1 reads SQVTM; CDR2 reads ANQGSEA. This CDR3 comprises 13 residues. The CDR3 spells CSVVETGSEKLFF. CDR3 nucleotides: TGCAGCGTTGTGGAGACAGGGAGCGAAAAACTGTTTTTT.

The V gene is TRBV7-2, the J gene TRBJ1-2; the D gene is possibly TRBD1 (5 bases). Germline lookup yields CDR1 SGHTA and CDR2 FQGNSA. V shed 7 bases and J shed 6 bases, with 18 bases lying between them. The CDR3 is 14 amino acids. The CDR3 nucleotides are TGTGCCAGCACTCATTTCGGCAGGGTGGATGGCTACACCTTC. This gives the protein CASTHFGRVDGYTF.

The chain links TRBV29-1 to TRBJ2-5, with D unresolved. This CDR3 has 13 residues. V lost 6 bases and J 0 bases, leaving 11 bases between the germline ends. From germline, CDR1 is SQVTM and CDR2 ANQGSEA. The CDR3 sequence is CSVLDANQETQYF. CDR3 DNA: TGCAGCGTCCTGGACGCAAACCAAGAGACCCAGTACTTC. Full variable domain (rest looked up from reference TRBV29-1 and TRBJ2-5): SAVISQKPSRDICQRGTSLTIQCQVDSQVTMMFWYRQQPGQSLTLIATANQGSEATYESGFVIDKFPISRPNLTFSTLTVSNMSPEDSSIYLCSVLDANQETQYFGPGTRLLVL.

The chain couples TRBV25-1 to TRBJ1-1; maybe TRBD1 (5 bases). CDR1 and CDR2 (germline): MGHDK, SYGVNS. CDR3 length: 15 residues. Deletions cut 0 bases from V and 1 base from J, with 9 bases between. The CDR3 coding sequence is TGTGCCAGCAGTGAATATCCGGGGGGGAACACTGAAGCTTTCTTT. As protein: CASSEYPGGNTEAFF.

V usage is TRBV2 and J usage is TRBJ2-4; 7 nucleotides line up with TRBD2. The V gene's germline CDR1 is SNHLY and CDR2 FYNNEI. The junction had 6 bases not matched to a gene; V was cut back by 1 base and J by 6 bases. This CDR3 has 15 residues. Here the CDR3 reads CASSEGSGGGNIQYF. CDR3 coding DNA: TGTGCCAGCAGTGAAGGGTCGGGCGGGGGAAACATTCAGTACTTC. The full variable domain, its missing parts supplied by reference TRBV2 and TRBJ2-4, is EPEVTQTPSHQVTQMGQEVILRCVPISNHLYFYWYRQILGQKVEFLVSFYNNEISEKSEIFDDQFSVERPDGSNFTLKIRSTKLEDSAMYFCASSEGSGGGNIQYFGAGTRLSVL.

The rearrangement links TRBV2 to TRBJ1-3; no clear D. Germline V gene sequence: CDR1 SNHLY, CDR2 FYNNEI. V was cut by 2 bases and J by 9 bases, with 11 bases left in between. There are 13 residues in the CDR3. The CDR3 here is CASSETVQGTIYF. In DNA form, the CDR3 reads TGTGCCAGCAGTGAAACAGTTCAAGGCACCATATATTTT.

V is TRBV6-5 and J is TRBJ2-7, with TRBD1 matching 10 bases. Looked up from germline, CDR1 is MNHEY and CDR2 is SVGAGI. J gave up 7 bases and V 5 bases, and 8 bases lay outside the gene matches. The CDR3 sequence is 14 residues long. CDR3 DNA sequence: TGTGCCAGCAGTACCGGACAGGGGGTGGTTGAGCAGTACTTC. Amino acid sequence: CASSTGQGVVEQYF.

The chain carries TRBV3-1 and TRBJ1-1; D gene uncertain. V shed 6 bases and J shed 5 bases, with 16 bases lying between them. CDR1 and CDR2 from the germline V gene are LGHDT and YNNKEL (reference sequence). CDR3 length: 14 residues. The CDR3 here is CASSLGSRRTEAFF. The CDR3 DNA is TGTGCCAGCAGTTTAGGGTCAAGAAGGACTGAAGCTTTCTTT.

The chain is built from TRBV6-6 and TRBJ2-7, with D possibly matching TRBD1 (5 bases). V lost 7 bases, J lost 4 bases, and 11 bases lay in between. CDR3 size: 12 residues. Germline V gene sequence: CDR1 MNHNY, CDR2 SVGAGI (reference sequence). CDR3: CASKGAGYEQYF. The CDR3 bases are TGTGCCAGCAAAGGGGCAGGGTACGAGCAGTACTTC.

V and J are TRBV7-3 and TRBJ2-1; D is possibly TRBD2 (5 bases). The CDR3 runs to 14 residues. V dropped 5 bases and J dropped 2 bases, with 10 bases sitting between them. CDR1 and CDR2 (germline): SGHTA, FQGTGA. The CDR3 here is CASSATGTYNEQFF. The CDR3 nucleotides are TGTGCCAGCAGCGCCACGGGGACCTACAATGAGCAGTTCTTC.

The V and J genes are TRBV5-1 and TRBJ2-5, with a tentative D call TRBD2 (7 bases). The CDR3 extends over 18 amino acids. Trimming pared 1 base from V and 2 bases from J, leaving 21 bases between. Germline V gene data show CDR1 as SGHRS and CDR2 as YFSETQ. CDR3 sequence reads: CASSLRTRGLGSQETQYF. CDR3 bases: TGCGCCAGCAGCTTGCGGACTAGGGGGTTGGGTTCTCAAGAGACCCAGTACTTC. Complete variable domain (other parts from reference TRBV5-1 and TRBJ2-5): KAGVTQTPRYLIKTRGQQVTLSCSPISGHRSVSWYQQTPGQGLQFLFEYFSETQRNKGNFPGRFSGRQFSNSRSEMNVSTLELGDSALYLCASSLRTRGLGSQETQYFGPGTRLLVL.

The CDR3 spells CASSLTDSGTEAFF. CDR3 DNA sequence: TGCGCCAGCAGCTTGACGGACAGCGGAACTGAAGCTTTCTTT. The V gene is TRBV5-1, the J gene TRBJ1-1, with D possibly TRBD1 on 6 matching bases. V was trimmed by 1 base and J by 5 bases, leaving 12 bases between them. Per the germline V gene, CDR1 is SGHRS and CDR2 is YFSETQ. This CDR3 comprises 14 residues.

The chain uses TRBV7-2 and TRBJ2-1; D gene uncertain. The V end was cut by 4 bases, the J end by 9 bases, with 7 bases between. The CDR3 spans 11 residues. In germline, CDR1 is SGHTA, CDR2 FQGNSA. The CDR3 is CASSSRFEQFF. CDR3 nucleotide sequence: TGTGCCAGCAGCTCTCGGTTTGAGCAGTTCTTC.

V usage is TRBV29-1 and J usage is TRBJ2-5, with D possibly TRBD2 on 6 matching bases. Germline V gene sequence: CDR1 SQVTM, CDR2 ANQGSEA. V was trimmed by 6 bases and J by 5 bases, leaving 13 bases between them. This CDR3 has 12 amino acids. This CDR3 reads CSVREAGETQYF. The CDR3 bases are TGCAGCGTGAGGGAGGCGGGGGAGACCCAGTACTTC.

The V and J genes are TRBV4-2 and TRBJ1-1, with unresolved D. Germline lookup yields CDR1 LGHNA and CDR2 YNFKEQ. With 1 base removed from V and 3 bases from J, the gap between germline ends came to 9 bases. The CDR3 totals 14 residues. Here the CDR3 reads CASSQGDMHTEAFF. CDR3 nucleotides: TGTGCCAGCAGCCAAGGGGATATGCACACTGAAGCTTTCTTT.

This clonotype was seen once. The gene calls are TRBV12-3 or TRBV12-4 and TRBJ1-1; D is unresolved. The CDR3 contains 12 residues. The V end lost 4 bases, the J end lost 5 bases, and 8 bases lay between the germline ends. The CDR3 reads CASSYRITEAFF. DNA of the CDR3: TGTGCCAGCAGTTACCGGATTACTGAAGCTTTCTTT.

The CDR3 protein is CASGFRGSDEQYF. The CDR3 nucleotides are TGTGCTAGTGGTTTTCGGGGTAGCGACGAGCAGTACTTC. The chain combines TRBV12-5 with TRBJ2-7; D is perhaps TRBD2 (5 bases). With 3 bases removed from V and 5 bases from J, the gap between germline ends came to 11 bases. The CDR3 is made up of 13 amino acids. CDR1 and CDR2 from the germline V gene are LGHNT and FRNRAP.

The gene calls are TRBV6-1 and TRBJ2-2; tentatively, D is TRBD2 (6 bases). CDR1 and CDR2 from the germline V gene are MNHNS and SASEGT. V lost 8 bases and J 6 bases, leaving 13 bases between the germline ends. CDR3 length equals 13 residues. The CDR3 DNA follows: TGTGCCAGCCGACTAGTTGACCCCGGGGAGCTGTTTTTT. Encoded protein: CASRLVDPGELFF.